Listed here is a single T cell receptor (beta chain). The antigen is unknown. The assay was run at survey level. How the authors handled the data: Productive clonotypes were detectable down to 2.59 x 10-5 frequency. Assay used: immunoSEQ multiplex PCR; TCRdb lists only in-frame clones, some missing. Clone size and V and J calls were adopted from that table, with D and trimming inferred from the DNA. The sample has more than 30,000 clones, roughly 89% seen once. The CDR3 spans 19 residues. The germline CDR1 and CDR2 sequences are SGHVS and FQNEAQ. V was cut by 1 base and J by 3 bases, with 21 bases left in between. This record belongs to a study of STAT5B mutations in CD4+ large granular lymphocyte leukemia. General study results and limits: Main leukemic clonotypes were patient-specific, but 20% to 25% appeared at low frequency elsewhere. TRBV06-family usage was enriched in top patient clones (8/27) versus controls (2/35).

J is TRBJ2-2 and V is TRBV7-8, with D tentatively TRBD1 or TRBD2 (5 bases each). This TCR derives from a human donor in good health. The sequenced sample was CD4+ T cells from blood buffy coats. CDR3 sequence reads: CASSLVRGSGNLDTGELFF. DNA for the CDR3: TGTGCCAGCAGCTTAGTTAGGGGTTCCGGGAACCTCGACACCGGGGAGCTGTTTTTT.